The T cell receptor (beta chain) under discussion was sequenced for a study of radiotherapy plus CTLA-4 blockade in lung cancer. Study as a whole: Patients showed objective responses in approximately 17% of cases and disease control in under 35%. Study conclusions and caveats: Best predicting response, reportedly, were early blood T cell clone dynamics, with interferon-beta. Some TCR clones had been derived from tumors. These clones expanded in peripheral blood after radiotherapy plus ipilimumab.

The CDR3 length is 15 residues. Germline values: CDR1 SNHLY, CDR2 FYNNEI. The germline V and J ends were trimmed by 6 bases and 7 bases, with 18 bases remaining between them. Using immunoSEQ multiplex PCR, the repertoire was profiled, and TCRdb retains in-frame clones only, with some absent. This repertoire shows around 130,000 clones, 90% found once; its top ten account for 6.9%. It was focal radiation plus CTLA-4 blockade with ipilimumab that patients with chemo-refractory metastatic non-small-cell lung cancer received. For this clone: What it recognizes is unknown.

V is TRBV2 and J is TRBJ1-4, with a possible D match to TRBD1 (6 bases). Sequences were derived from peripheral blood, sampled from a patient treated with radiotherapy plus ipilimumab. This sequence was found in a human donor with non-small cell lung cancer that progressed on radiotherapy plus ipilimumab. CDR3 protein: CASSGLETGSEKLFF. In DNA form, the CDR3 reads TGTGCCAGCAGCGGCCTTGAGACAGGATCTGAAAAACTGTTTTTT.